Listed below are T cell receptor beta chains from one sample, sequenced in a study of cytomegalovirus exposure and HLA in healthy donors. TCRdb's copy holds only in-frame clones and misses some; the assay was immunoSEQ multiplex PCR. The table records some 40,000 clones, around 68% of them present only once. The sequenced material came from PBMCs. The receptors here all came from a middle-aged man in good health and CMV-seronegative. Both conserved end residues are part of each CDR3. D genes are given only for firm matches. Rows give clone size only sometimes, using once, few, many, or a class for an expanded clone.

V	length	size	J	D	DNA	CDR3
TRBV4-3	16	-	TRBJ2-1	TRBD2	TGCGCCAGCAGCCAAGGACTAGCGGGCTCCTACAATGAGCAGTTCTTC	CASSQGLAGSYNEQFF
TRBV5-1	14	-	TRBJ2-2	TRBD2	TGCGCCAGCAGCAACCCGGGGGGGGCCGGGGAGCTGTTTTTT	CASSNPGGAGELFF
TRBV30	13	once	TRBJ1-2	-	TGTGCCTGGAGTCCCTCACAGGGATATGGCTACACCTTC	CAWSPSQGYGYTF
TRBV6-5	16	few	TRBJ1-6	TRBD1	TGTGCCAGCAGTTATACCGGGACAGGGGTAAATTCACCCCTCCACTTT	CASSYTGTGVNSPLHF
TRBV30	12	-	TRBJ1-1	-	TGTGCCTGGGAGGATATGAACACTGAAGCTTTCTTT	CAWEDMNTEAFF
TRBV18	15	-	TRBJ1-1	TRBD1	TGTGCCAGCTCACCAGGGACAGGGGGCCGGGCTGAAGCTTTCTTT	CASSPGTGGRAEAFF
TRBV30	15	-	TRBJ2-3	-	TGTGCCTGGAGCTTCTCAGGGGCTAGCACAGATACGCAGTATTTT	CAWSFSGASTDTQYF
TRBV28	14	once	TRBJ1-1	-	TGTGCCAGCAGGCGGGCCGGGGTGAGCACTGAAGCTTTCTTT	CASRRAGVSTEAFF
TRBV9	16	few	TRBJ2-3	-	TGTGCCAGCAGCGTAGGCTCGGGGGACAGCACAGATACGCAGTATTTT	CASSVGSGDSTDTQYF
TRBV2	17	-	TRBJ2-5	TRBD2	TGTGCCAGCAGTGAAGCGCTTCGGACTAGCTCCCCAGAGACCCAGTACTTC	CASSEALRTSSPETQYF
TRBV14	16	-	TRBJ1-2	-	TGTGCCAGCAGCCATGAAAGATTGGGCCCCTTGGAAGGCTACACCTTC	CASSHERLGPLEGYTF
TRBV5-1	16	-	TRBJ2-1	TRBD2	TGCGCCAGCAGCCTTATCGAGCAGCGGGGGGTCAATGAGCAGTTCTTC	CASSLIEQRGVNEQFF
TRBV7-9	15	-	TRBJ2-1	TRBD1	TGTGCCAGCAGCTTCCCGGGACAGGGGCGGTATGAGCAGTTCTTC	CASSFPGQGRYEQFF
TRBV13	12	-	TRBJ2-7	-	TGTGCCAGCAGCTTAGGCCGTTCGGAGCAGTACTTC	CASSLGRSEQYF
TRBV19	15	few	TRBJ1-6	-	TGTGCCAGTACCATGAGGCGGGACTCGGGCTCACCCCTCCACTTT	CASTMRRDSGSPLHF
TRBV30	15	-	TRBJ1-2	TRBD1	TGTGCCTGGCGCGAGAAGGGTACAGGGGGCATGGGCTACACCTTC	CAWREKGTGGMGYTF
TRBV5-1	15	-	TRBJ1-1	-	TGCGCCAGCAGCCCGGGGGGAGGGGAGGGAACTGAAGCTTTCTTT	CASSPGGGEGTEAFF
TRBV7-7	16	few	TRBJ2-3	TRBD2	TGTGCTAGCAGCCGCGGTAGCGGGGGAATAGGGGATACGCAGTATTTT	CASSRGSGGIGDTQYF
TRBV9	15	-	TRBJ2-5	TRBD2	TGTGCCAGCAGCGTATCGGGGGGGCCGGGAGAGACCCAGTACTTC	CASSVSGGPGETQYF
TRBV10-1	16	few	TRBJ2-5	TRBD1	TGCGCCAGCAGTGAGTCGAGGACAGGGGGCTGGGAGACCCAGTACTTC	CASSESRTGGWETQYF
TRBV2	16	-	TRBJ1-1	TRBD1	TGTGCCAGCAGTTCGTTTTACCGGGACAGGGGAACTGAAGCTTTCTTT	CASSSFYRDRGTEAFF
TRBV9	17	-	TRBJ2-3	-	TGTGCCAGCAGCGGCTGGGACACTTGGGATCGGACAGATACGCAGTATTTT	CASSGWDTWDRTDTQYF
TRBV6-1	15	few	TRBJ2-3	TRBD2	TGTGCCAGCAGTCCCACTAGCGGGGGATCAGATACGCAGTATTTT	CASSPTSGGSDTQYF
TRBV28	13	-	TRBJ2-7	-	TGTGCCAGCTCGACAGCGACTTCCTACGAGCAGTACTTC	CASSTATSYEQYF
TRBV10-3	17	-	TRBJ2-5	TRBD2	TGTGCCATCAGTGAGTCAAAGGCGGGGGGCCTCCAAGAGACCCAGTACTTC	CAISESKAGGLQETQYF
TRBV29-1	14	-	TRBJ2-1	-	TGCAGCGTAGGGAGGTCAGGGGGGTACAATGAGCAGTTCTTC	CSVGRSGGYNEQFF
TRBV19	15	-	TRBJ2-6	-	TGTGCCAGTAGATTGGGGGGCTCTGGGGCCAACGTCCTGACTTTC	CASRLGGSGANVLTF
TRBV5-1	14	-	TRBJ1-2	TRBD1	TGCGCCAGCAGCTTGGGACAGGGCGTCTATGGCTACACCTTC	CASSLGQGVYGYTF
TRBV5-4	16	-	TRBJ2-7	TRBD1	TGTGCCAGCAGCTCTCCGACGTGGGACAGGGAGGGCGAGCAGTACTTC	CASSSPTWDREGEQYF
TRBV15	16	-	TRBJ2-2	-	TGTGCCACCAGCTATGGGAGGAGGGTAGACTCCGGGGAGCTGTTTTTT	CATSYGRRVDSGELFF
TRBV29-1	14	-	TRBJ2-7	-	TGCAGCGTTGTGGAGGGGAAGTCGGACTACGAGCAGTACTTC	CSVVEGKSDYEQYF
TRBV19	13	-	TRBJ1-4	TRBD1	TGTGCCAGTACTCCGGGACAGGGTGAAAAACTGTTTTTT	CASTPGQGEKLFF
TRBV28	16	once	TRBJ1-1	-	TGTGCCAGCAGTTTTCTGTTCGGGGAGCTGAACACTGAAGCTTTCTTT	CASSFLFGELNTEAFF
TRBV18	16	once	TRBJ2-2	-	TGTGCCAGCTCCCCCAAAGGAGGGCTACTCACCGGGGAGCTGTTTTTT	CASSPKGGLLTGELFF
TRBV28	16	few	TRBJ2-2	TRBD1	TGTGCCAGCAGTTTCGGGCAGGGGGTGTTCACCGGGGAGCTGTTTTTT	CASSFGQGVFTGELFF
TRBV6-5	14	-	TRBJ1-6	-	TGTGCCAGCAGTTACCAGGCAGGGCCTTCACCCCTCCACTTT	CASSYQAGPSPLHF
TRBV19	13	-	TRBJ2-5	-	TGTGCCAGTAGAACAACAGGGATGGAGACCCAGTACTTC	CASRTTGMETQYF